This T cell receptor (beta chain) was documented in a study of blood T cells in healthy people across ages. Investigators took about 10 milliliters of peripheral blood from every donor. Germline trimming cut 6 bases from V and 0 bases from J; bases unmatched to any gene: 4. This CDR3 is built from 14 residues. Germline-derived CDR1 and CDR2 are MNHEY and SVGAGI. Study results and caveats: TCR beta diversity was tightly associated with the proportion of naive T cells. Estimated diversity that came from one million T cells was considered an underestimate.

A sample-barcoded 5' primer and a J-beta primer mix were used in a second PCR of roughly 7 to 11 cycles. TCRdb used MiXCR to reprocess the 5' RACE reads, holding one entry per CDR3 protein. The sample comprises 1.4 million or so distinct CDR3 sequences, 35% to 45% of which are singletons, and just over 4% rests with the top ten. This clonotype was detected a few times. What it binds is unknown. Sequencing was done on a sample of blood. The V call is TRBV6-5, the J call TRBJ1-2, with 7 bases aligning to TRBD1. This receptor was identified in a woman aged 18-35 years in good health. The CDR3 loop reads CASSRGNTNYGYTF. CDR3 in DNA: TGTGCCAGCAGCAGGGGGAATACTAACTATGGCTACACCTTC.